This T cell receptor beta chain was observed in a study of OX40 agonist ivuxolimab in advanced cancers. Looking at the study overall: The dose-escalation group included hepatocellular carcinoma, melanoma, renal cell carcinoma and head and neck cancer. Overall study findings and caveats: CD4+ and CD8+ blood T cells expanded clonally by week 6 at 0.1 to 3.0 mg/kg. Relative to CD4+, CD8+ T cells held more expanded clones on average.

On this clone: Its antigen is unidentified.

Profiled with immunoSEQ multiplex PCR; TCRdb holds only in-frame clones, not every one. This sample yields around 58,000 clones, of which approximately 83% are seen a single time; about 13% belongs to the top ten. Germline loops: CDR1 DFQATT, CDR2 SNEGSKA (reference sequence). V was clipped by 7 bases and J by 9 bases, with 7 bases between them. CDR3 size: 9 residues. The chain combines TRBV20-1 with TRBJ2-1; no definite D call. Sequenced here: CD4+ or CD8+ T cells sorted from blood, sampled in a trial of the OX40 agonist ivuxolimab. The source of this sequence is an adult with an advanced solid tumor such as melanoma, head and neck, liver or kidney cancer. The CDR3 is CSVMVEQFF. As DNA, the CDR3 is TGCAGTGTCATGGTTGAGCAGTTCTTC.